One and the same sample provided the 27 T cell receptor beta chains below, sequenced in a study of early T cells in non-severe SARS-CoV-2 infection. TCRdb itself ran the 5' RACE reads through MiXCR, one entry per CDR3 protein. The sample consists of more than 90,000 distinct CDR3 sequences, approximately 13% of them appearing once. What was sequenced was whole blood. The receptors come from an adult who was a healthcare worker with PCR-confirmed SARS-CoV-2 infection or an uninfected control (not recorded which).

This clonotype has ten or more counts. The V gene is TRBV6-5, the J gene TRBJ2-3; D is ambiguous. CDR3 size: 11 residues. V was clipped by 0 bases and J by 10 bases, with 5 bases between them. The V gene's germline CDR1 is MNHEY and CDR2 SVGAGI. DNA of the CDR3: TGTGCCAGCAGTTACTCCGGGTCGCAGTATTTT. Encoded protein: CASSYSGSQYF.

In this sample, this clonotype turned up many times. V and J are TRBV28 and TRBJ1-1; D may be TRBD1 (5 bases). Per germline, CDR1 MDHEN and CDR2 SYDVKM. The length of the CDR3 is 12 residues. The V end was cut by 6 bases, the J end by 11 bases, with 16 bases between. CDR3 residues: CASSPPRVRAFF. The CDR3 coding sequence is TGTGCCAGCAGCCCGCCCAGGGTGAGGGCTTTCTTT.

This clonotype was picked up many times. The genes are TRBV10-3 and TRBJ2-2, with TRBD1 as a possible D gene (5 bases). The CDR3 runs to 15 residues. Trimming stripped 0 bases from V and 6 bases from J, with 11 bases between. Germline CDR1 reads ENHRY; CDR2 reads SYGVKD. The CDR3 here is CAISESKGSSGELFF. The DNA of the CDR3 is TGTGCCATCAGTGAGTCTAAGGGGTCGTCCGGGGAGCTGTTTTTT.

This clonotype was seen only a few times. CDR3 sequence reads: CASSEFGGAGNQPQHF. The CDR3 DNA follows: TGTGCCAGCAGTGAATTTGGGGGCGCGGGTAATCAGCCCCAGCATTTT. The chain joins TRBV6-1 to TRBJ1-5, with a weak D call TRBD1 (6 bases). Trimming stripped 2 bases from V and 4 bases from J, with 15 bases between. In germline, CDR1 is MNHNS, CDR2 SASEGT. The CDR3 has 16 amino acids.

The chain uses TRBV29-1 and TRBJ2-2; D remains unclear. CDR1 and CDR2 from the germline V gene are SQVTM and ANQGSEA. CDR3 length: 14 amino acids. Trimming took off 6 bases at V and 1 base at J, with 12 bases between the two ends. This CDR3 is CSVRTGVNTGELFF. The DNA for the CDR3 is TGCAGCGTCCGCACCGGTGTGAACACCGGGGAGCTGTTTTTT.

The chain recombines TRBV6-6 with TRBJ2-1; D could derive from TRBD1 or TRBD2 (6 bases each). The germline CDR1 and CDR2 sequences are MNHNY and SVGAGI (reference sequence). This CDR3 region has 16 residues. Trimming removed 6 bases from V and 6 bases from J, with 21 bases in between. The CDR3 region has the DNA TGTGCCAGCAGACCTCAATTGGGGGGCTATAGCAATGAGCAGTTCTTC. Protein product: CASRPQLGGYSNEQFF.

Only a few counts were recorded for this clonotype. The V call is TRBV6-6, the J call TRBJ2-5; D gene unclear. CDR1 and CDR2 (germline): MNHNY, SVGAGI (reference sequence). The V gene lost 6 bases and the J gene lost 2 bases, with 13 bases spanning the gap. The CDR3 has 14 amino acids. The chain's CDR3 is CASRGFGSQETQYF. The CDR3 DNA sequence: TGTGCCAGCAGGGGGTTTGGCTCTCAAGAGACCCAGTACTTC.

This clonotype has a count of ten or more. The gene calls are TRBV7-9 and TRBJ2-4; D remains ambiguous. V was pared by 5 bases and J by 6 bases, with 17 bases between. Germline V gives CDR1 SEHNR, CDR2 FQNEAQ (reference sequence). The CDR3 spans 15 residues. CDR3 bases: TGTGCCAGCAGCGCCGGGCCCACGGACGGAAACATTCAGTACTTC. Encoded protein: CASSAGPTDGNIQYF.

This clonotype was seen ten or more times. The CDR3, as DNA: TGTGCCACCCACTCAGGCGGGAGCGGTGAGCAGTTCTTC. Protein product: CATHSGGSGEQFF. The V call is TRBV24-1, the J call TRBJ2-1; 7 bases are shared with TRBD2. The trim removed 9 bases at V and 9 bases at J, leaving 10 bases unmatched. Germline V CDR1 and CDR2: KGHDR, SFDVKD. There are 13 residues in the CDR3.

A word on this clonotype: At one end the junction does not follow the germline gene, possibly because of a read error. V and J are TRBV7-2 and TRBJ2-1; 7 bases line up with TRBD2. The germline V gene encodes CDR1 SGHTA and CDR2 FQGNSA. This CDR3 comprises 15 residues. CDR3 region: CATSLGGNPYNEQFF. CDR3 sequence (DNA): TGTGCCACCAGCTTGGGGGGGAATCCCTACAATGAGCAGTTCTTC.

This clonotype has only a few counts. This chain connects TRBV11-2 to TRBJ2-1, with D unclear. CDR1 is SGHAT, CDR2 FQNNGV, per germline. Trimming took 5 bases from V and 7 from J, leaving 9 bases between them. This CDR3 region has 12 residues. CDR3 nucleotide sequence: TGTGCCAGCAGCCAAGAGGTTAATGAGCAGTTCTTC. Amino acid sequence: CASSQEVNEQFF.

This clonotype showed up just a few times. V and J are TRBV29-1 and TRBJ2-7, with D unresolved. The CDR3 runs 14 residues. V was shortened by 7 bases and J by 1 base, with 17 bases between the two germline ends. Germline loops: CDR1 SQVTM, CDR2 ANQGSEA. The CDR3 loop reads CSALTWTSSYEQYF. The CDR3 bases are TGCAGCGCCTTAACCTGGACCTCGTCCTACGAGCAGTACTTC.

This clonotype was picked up a small number of times. The chain carries TRBV20-1 and TRBJ1-2; 7 bases match TRBD1. There are 11 residues in the CDR3. Looked up from germline, CDR1 is DFQATT and CDR2 is SNEGSKA (reference sequence). Trimming at V came to 2 bases and at J to 9 bases, leaving 3 bases not matched to a gene. The CDR3, as DNA: TGCAGTGCTAGACTAGGGGGCAGCTACACCTTC. Translating it yields CSARLGGSYTF.

The rearrangement joins TRBV4-2 to TRBJ2-1, with 9 bases matching TRBD2. The germline V gene has CDR1 LGHNA and CDR2 YNFKEQ. J lost 1 base, V lost 0 bases, and 4 bases had no gene match. CDR3 length equals 17 residues. In DNA, the CDR3 is TGTGCCAGCAGCCAAGAGGGACTAGCTATTTCCTACAATGAGCAGTTCTTC. Protein product: CASSQEGLAISYNEQFF.

This clonotype was detected only a few times. CDR3 sequence (DNA): TGCAGTGCTAAGACGACCCCCCATACGCAGTATTTT. Protein sequence: CSAKTTPHTQYF. The chain is built from TRBV20-1 and TRBJ2-3; D call uncertain. CDR1 is DFQATT and CDR2 is SNEGSKA in the germline V gene (reference sequence). Trimming took off 4 bases at V and 7 bases at J, with 12 bases between the two ends. This CDR3 is 12 amino acids long.

The CDR3 DNA reads TGTGCCATCAGCGAAACCTCGAACACTGAAGCTTTCTTT. It is translated as CAISETSNTEAFF. The V call is TRBV10-3, the J call TRBJ1-1; no clear D. Trimming cost V 6 bases and J 1 base, with 9 bases left between them. The CDR3 sequence is 13 residues long. Germline V gene sequence: CDR1 ENHRY, CDR2 SYGVKD.

This clonotype was seen a few times. The chain recombines TRBV28 with TRBJ2-2; D is possibly TRBD1 (7 bases). Germline V gene sequence: CDR1 MDHEN, CDR2 SYDVKM. This CDR3 comprises 14 residues. V shed 8 bases and J shed 4 bases, with 14 bases lying between them. The CDR3 reads CASERQGGTGELFF. In DNA, the CDR3 is TGTGCCAGCGAGAGGCAGGGGGGCACCGGGGAGCTGTTTTTT.

This clonotype was seen repeatedly, ten times or more. The V gene is TRBV5-4, the J gene TRBJ2-3; weak D call: TRBD2 (5 bases). The germline gives CDR1 SGHNT, CDR2 YYREEE (reference sequence). Trimming took off 0 bases at V and 5 bases at J, with 10 bases between the two ends. The CDR3 is 14 residues long. The CDR3 DNA sequence: TGTGCCAGCAGCTTGGAGTTCGCGGGAGATACGCAGTATTTT. Its translation is CASSLEFAGDTQYF.

This clonotype was seen repeatedly, ten times or more. The chain combines TRBV4-1 with TRBJ2-5, with D hard to call. V was pared by 4 bases and J by 1 base, with 13 bases between. Looked up from germline, CDR1 is MGHRA and CDR2 is YSYEKL. There are 15 residues in the CDR3. The CDR3 bases are TGCGCCAGCAGCCCGGGCTTCAGAGGCCAAGAGACCCAGTACTTC. Translated: CASSPGFRGQETQYF.

The chain is built from TRBV6-2 or TRBV6-3 and TRBJ2-4, with unresolved D. The CDR3 loop spans 13 amino acids. The V gene lost 5 bases and the J gene lost 8 bases, with 13 bases spanning the gap. Germline V gene data show CDR1 as MNHEY and CDR2 as SVGEGT. CDR3 nucleotides: TGTGCCAGCAGTCCCCCGAGTCAGGACATTCAGTACTTC. Encoded protein: CASSPPSQDIQYF.

This clonotype was counted at least ten times. The chain combines TRBV11-2 with TRBJ1-2, with D unclear. This CDR3 has 11 residues. The V end lost 3 bases, the J end lost 4 bases, and 3 bases lay between the germline ends. CDR1 and CDR2 (germline): SGHAT, FQNNGV. CDR3 in DNA: TGTGCCAGCAGCTTGGGCTATGGCTACACCTTC. It translates to CASSLGYGYTF.

A word on this clonotype: A much more abundant neighbour one base away suggests this may be a read error. This chain connects TRBV12-3 or TRBV12-4 to TRBJ1-4, with a tentative D call TRBD1 (5 bases). The CDR3 loop spans 15 amino acids. The CDR3 DNA sequence: TGTGCCAGCAGTCCTCCGGGACGGCCTAATGAAAAACTGCTTTTT. Translation gives CASSPPGRPNEKLLF.

This clonotype was counted a single time. The gene calls are TRBV12-3 or TRBV12-4 and TRBJ1-1, with 10 bases that match TRBD1. The CDR3 is 18 residues long. The ends lost 7 bases at V and 0 bases at J; junction bases unmatched: 14. CDR3 sequence (DNA): TGTGCCAGCAAAATCGTCCAGGGACAGGGGACTATGAACACTGAAGCTTTCTTT. This sequence encodes CASKIVQGQGTMNTEAFF.

The chain employs TRBV24-1 and TRBJ2-1, with D tentatively TRBD2 (5 bases). Trimming stripped 6 bases from V and 1 base from J, with 9 bases between. The CDR3 runs to 14 residues. CDR1 is KGHDR, CDR2 SFDVKD, per germline. The CDR3 nucleotides are TGTGCCACCAGTTCACTAGTGTCCTACAATGAGCAGTTCTTC. Its translation is CATSSLVSYNEQFF.

The chain employs TRBV20-1 and TRBJ2-7, with TRBD1 identical over 8 bases. CDR3 length equals 12 residues. Trimming took 5 bases from V and 7 from J; bases not matched to a gene: 7. CDR1 and CDR2 from the germline V gene are DFQATT and SNEGSKA (reference sequence). CDR3 in amino acids: CSADGQGLEQYF. The CDR3 nucleotides read TGCAGTGCTGATGGACAGGGTCTGGAGCAGTACTTC.

This clonotype occurred a few times. This chain links TRBV28 with TRBJ1-1; TRBD1 matches at 7 bases. Looked up from germline, CDR1 is MDHEN and CDR2 is SYDVKM. The J segment lost 12 bases and the V segment lost 6 bases, leaving 7 bases of the junction unmatched. CDR3 length equals 11 residues. The CDR3 DNA reads TGTGCCAGCAGGAGACAGGGAGAAACTTTCTTT. Its translation: CASRRQGETFF.

This clonotype was detected many times. The gene calls are TRBV29-1 and TRBJ2-2; D unresolved. The CDR3 is made up of 13 amino acids. Germline V lookup: CDR1 SQVTM, CDR2 ANQGSEA. With 7 bases removed from V and 1 base from J, the gap between germline ends came to 10 bases. CDR3 residues: CSAKPGNTGELFF. Here the CDR3 DNA reads TGCAGCGCCAAACCAGGGAACACCGGGGAGCTGTTTTTT.